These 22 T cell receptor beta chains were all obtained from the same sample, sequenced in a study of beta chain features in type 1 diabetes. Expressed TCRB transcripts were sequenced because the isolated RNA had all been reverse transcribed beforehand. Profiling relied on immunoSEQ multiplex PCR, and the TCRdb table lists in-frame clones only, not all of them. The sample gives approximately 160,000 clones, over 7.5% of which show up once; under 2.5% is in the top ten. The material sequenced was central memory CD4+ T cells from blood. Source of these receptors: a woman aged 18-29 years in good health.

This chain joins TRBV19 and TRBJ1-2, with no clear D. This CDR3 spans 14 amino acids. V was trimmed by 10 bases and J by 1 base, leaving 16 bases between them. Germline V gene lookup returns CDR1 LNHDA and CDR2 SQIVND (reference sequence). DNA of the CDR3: TGTGCCACCGGGCCGAGGGAATTTAACTATGGCTACACCTTC. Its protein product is CATGPREFNYGYTF. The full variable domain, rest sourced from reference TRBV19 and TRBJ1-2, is DGGITQSPKYLFRKEGQNVTLSCEQNLNHDAMYWYRQDPGQGLRLIYYSQIVNDFQKGDIAEGYSVSREKKESFPLTVTSAQKNPTAFYLCATGPREFNYGYTFGSGTRLTVV.

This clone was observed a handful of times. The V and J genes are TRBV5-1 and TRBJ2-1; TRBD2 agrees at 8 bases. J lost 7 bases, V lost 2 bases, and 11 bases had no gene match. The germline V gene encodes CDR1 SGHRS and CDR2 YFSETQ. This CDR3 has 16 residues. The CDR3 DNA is TGCGCCAGCAGCTTAGGTGTGTCTAGCGGGTGGAATGAGCAGTTCTTC. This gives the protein CASSLGVSSGWNEQFF.

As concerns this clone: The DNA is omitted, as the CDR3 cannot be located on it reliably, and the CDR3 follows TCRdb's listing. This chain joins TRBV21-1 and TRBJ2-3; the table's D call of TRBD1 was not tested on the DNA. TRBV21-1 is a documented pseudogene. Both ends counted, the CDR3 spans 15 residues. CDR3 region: CASSYWGRGTDTQYF.

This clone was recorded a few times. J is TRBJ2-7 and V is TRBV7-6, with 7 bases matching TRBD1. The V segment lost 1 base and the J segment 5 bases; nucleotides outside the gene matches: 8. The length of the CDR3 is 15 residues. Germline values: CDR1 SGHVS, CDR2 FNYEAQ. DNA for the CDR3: TGTGCCAGCAGCTTAGGGGTACAGGGGTCGGACGAGCAGTACTTC. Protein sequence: CASSLGVQGSDEQYF.

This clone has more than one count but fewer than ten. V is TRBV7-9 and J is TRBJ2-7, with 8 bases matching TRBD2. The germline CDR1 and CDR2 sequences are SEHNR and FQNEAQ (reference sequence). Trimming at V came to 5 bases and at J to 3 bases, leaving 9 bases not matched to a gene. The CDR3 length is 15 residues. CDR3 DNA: TGTGCCAGCAGCGCGGGGGGAGCGGCCTACTACGAGCAGTACTTC. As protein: CASSAGGAAYYEQYF.

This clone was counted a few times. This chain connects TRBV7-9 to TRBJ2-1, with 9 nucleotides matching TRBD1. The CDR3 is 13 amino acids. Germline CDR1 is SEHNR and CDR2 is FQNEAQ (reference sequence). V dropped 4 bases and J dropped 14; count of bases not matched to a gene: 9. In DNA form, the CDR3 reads TGTGCCAGCAGCTACGGAGGACAGGGGAGAGAGTTCTTC. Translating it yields CASSYGGQGREFF. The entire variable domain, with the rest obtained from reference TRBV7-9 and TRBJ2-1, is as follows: DTGVSQNPRHKITKRGQNVTFRCDPISEHNRLYWYRQTLGQGPEFLTYFQNEAQLEKSRLLSDRFSAERPKGSFSTLEIQRTEQGDSAMYLCASSYGGQGREFFGPGTRLTVL.

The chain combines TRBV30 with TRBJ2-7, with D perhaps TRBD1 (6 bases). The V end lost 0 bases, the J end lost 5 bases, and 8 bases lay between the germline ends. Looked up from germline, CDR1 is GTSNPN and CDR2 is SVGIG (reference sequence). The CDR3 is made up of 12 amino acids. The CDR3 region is CAWSVQGNEQYF. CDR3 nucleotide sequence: TGTGCCTGGAGTGTACAGGGAAACGAGCAGTACTTC.

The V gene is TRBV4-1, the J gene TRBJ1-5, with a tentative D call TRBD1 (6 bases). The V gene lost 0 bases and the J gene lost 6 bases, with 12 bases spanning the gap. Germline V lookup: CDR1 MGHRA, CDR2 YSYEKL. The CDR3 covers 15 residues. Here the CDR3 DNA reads TGCGCCAGCAGCCAAGAGCAGGGGACCCGTCAGCCCCAGCATTTT. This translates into CASSQEQGTRQPQHF.

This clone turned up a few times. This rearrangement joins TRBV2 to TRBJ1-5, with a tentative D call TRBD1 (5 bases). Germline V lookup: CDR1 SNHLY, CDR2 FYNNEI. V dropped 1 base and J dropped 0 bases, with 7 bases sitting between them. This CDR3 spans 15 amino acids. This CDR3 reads CASSEEGYSNQPQHF. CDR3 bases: TGTGCCAGCAGTGAAGAGGGGTATAGCAATCAGCCCCAGCATTTT.

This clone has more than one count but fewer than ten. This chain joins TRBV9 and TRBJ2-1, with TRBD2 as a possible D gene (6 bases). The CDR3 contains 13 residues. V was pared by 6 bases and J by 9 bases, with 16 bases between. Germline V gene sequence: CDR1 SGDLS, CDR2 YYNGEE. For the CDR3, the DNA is TGTGCCAGCAACCGAGGGGCGGGAACTGAGCAGTTCTTC. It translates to CASNRGAGTEQFF.

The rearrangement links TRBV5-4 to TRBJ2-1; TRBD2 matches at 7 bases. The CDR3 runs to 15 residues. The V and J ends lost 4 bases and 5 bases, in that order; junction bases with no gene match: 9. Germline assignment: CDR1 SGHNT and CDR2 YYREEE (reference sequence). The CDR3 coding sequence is TGTGCCAGCAGCCGCGGGCCTCGGGGGGACAATGAGCAGTTCTTC. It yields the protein CASSRGPRGDNEQFF.

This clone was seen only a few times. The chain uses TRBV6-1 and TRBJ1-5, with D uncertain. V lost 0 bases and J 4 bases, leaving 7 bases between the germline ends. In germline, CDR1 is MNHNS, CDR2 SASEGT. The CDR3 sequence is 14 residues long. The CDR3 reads CASSEAHRNQPQHF. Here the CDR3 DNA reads TGTGCCAGCAGTGAAGCGCACAGAAATCAGCCCCAGCATTTT.

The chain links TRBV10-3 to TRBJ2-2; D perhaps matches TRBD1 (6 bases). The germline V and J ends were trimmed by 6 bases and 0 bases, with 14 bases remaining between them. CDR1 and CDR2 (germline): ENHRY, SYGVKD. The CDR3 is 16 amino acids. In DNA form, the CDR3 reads TGTGCCATCAGACAGGTTCGGACAGCGAACACCGGGGAGCTGTTTTTT. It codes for CAIRQVRTANTGELFF.

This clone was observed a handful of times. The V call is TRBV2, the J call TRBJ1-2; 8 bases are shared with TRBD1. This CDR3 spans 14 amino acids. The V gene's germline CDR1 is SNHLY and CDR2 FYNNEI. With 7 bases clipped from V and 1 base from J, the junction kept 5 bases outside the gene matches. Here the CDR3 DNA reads TGTGCCAGCACCGACAGGGGAATTAACTATGGCTACACCTTC. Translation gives CASTDRGINYGYTF.

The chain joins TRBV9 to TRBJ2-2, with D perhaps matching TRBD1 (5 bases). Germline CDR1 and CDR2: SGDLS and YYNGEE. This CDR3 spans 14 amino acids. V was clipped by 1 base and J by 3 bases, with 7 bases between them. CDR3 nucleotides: TGTGCCAGCAGCGTACGACAGTACACCGGGGAGCTGTTTTTT. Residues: CASSVRQYTGELFF.

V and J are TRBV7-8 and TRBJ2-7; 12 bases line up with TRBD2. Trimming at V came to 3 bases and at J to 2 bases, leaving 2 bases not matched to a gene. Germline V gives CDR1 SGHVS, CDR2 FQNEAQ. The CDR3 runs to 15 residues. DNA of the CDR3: TGTGCCAGCAGCTTTCCTAGCGGGGGGGCCTACGAGCAGTACTTC. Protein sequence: CASSFPSGGAYEQYF.

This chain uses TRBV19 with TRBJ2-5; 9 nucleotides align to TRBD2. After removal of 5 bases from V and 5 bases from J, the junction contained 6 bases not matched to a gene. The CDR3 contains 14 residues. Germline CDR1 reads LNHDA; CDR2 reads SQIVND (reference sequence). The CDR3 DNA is TGTGCCAGTAGTGGCGGGGGGGAAAGTGAGACCCAGTACTTC. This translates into CASSGGGESETQYF.

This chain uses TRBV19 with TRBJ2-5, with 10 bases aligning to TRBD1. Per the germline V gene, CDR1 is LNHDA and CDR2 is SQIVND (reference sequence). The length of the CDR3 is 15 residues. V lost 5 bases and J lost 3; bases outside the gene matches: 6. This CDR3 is CASSARDRGEETQYF. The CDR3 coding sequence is TGTGCCAGTAGTGCCCGGGACAGGGGCGAAGAGACCCAGTACTTC.

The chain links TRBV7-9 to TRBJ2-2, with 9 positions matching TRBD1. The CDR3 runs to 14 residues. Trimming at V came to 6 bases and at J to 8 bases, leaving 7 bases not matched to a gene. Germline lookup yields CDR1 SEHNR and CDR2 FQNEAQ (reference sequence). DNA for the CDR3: TGTGCCAGCAGACAACAGGGGGCCCGGGGGGAGCTGTTTTTT. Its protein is CASRQQGARGELFF.

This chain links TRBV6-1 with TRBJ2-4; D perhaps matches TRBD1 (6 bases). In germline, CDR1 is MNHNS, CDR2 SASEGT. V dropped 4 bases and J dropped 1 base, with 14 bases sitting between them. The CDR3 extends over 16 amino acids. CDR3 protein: CASSAYQGIAKNIQYF. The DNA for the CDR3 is TGTGCCAGCAGTGCGTATCAGGGGATCGCCAAAAACATTCAGTACTTC.

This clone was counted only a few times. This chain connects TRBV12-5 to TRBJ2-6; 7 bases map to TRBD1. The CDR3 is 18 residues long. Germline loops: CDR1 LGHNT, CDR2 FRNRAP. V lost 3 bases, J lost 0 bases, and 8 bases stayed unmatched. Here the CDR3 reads CASGLSKGGASGANVLTF. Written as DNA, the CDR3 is TGTGCTAGTGGTTTAAGTAAAGGGGGCGCCTCTGGGGCCAACGTCCTGACTTTC. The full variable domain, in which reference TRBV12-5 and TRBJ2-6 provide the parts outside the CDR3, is DARVTQTPRHKVTEMGQEVTMRCQPILGHNTVFWYRQTMMQGLELLAYFRNRAPLDDSGMPKDRFSAEMPDATLATLKIQPSEPRDSAVYFCASGLSKGGASGANVLTFGAGSRLTVL.

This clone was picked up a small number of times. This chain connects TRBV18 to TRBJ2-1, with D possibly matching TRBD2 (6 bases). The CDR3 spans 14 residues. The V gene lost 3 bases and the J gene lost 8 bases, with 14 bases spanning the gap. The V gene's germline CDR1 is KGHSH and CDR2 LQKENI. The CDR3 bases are TGTGCCAGCTCACCGGGACGCTGGAGGGATGAGCAGTTCTTC. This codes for CASSPGRWRDEQFF. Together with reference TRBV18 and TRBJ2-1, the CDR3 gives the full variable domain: NAGVMQNPRHLVRRRGQEARLRCSPMKGHSHVYWYRQLPEEGLKFMVYLQKENIIDESGMPKERFSAEFPKEGPSILRIQQVVRGDSAAYFCASSPGRWRDEQFFGPGTRLTVL.